This TCR beta chain derives from a study of a mutant IDH1 vaccine in newly diagnosed glioma. The CDR3 runs 15 residues. Looked up from germline, CDR1 is MGHDK and CDR2 is SYGVNS. The germline V and J ends were trimmed by 6 bases and 2 bases, with 16 bases remaining between them. Measured with immunoSEQ multiplex PCR; TCRdb has only the in-frame clones, and not every one. This table holds about 46,000 clones, around 86% found once. Comments on this clone: The antigen remains undetermined.

Broader study findings: The vaccine induced immune responses, and these occurred in roughly 93% of patients.

Time point of the sample: baseline, week 1 (first vaccination visit). The treatment denotes: pre-vaccination baseline after standard-of-care therapy. The V gene is TRBV25-1, the J gene TRBJ1-2, with TRBD1 as a possible D gene (6 bases). Sequenced here: PBMCs, sampled from a glioma patient treated with radiotherapy, temozolomide or both. The TCR originated in a man aged 40-49 years with glioma. The CDR3 region has the DNA TGTGCCAGCAGCGAACCATCCCAGGGGAACTATGGCTACACCTTC. Encoded protein: CASSEPSQGNYGYTF.